The source of this T cell receptor (beta chain) is a study of T cell responses to AZD1222 COVID-19 vaccine. As for the study in general: Both about-4-week and about-12-week second-dose recipients were combined.

The table came from immunoSEQ multiplex PCR; TCRdb's copy has only in-frame clones and leaves some out. Here the sample spans more than 150,000 clones, about 90% being singletons. Trimming removed 2 bases from V and 4 bases from J; junction bases left unmatched: 1. Germline assignment: CDR1 MDHEN and CDR2 SYDVKM. CDR3 length: 14 amino acids. This clone was observed a single time. Sequences were derived from peripheral blood, sampled on day 0 of AZD1222 vaccination. The TCR originated in an adult in good health. The chain carries TRBV28 and TRBJ2-2; the match to TRBD2 covers 7 bases. The CDR3 loop is CASSLASGTGELFF. The CDR3 bases are TGTGCCAGCAGTTTAGCTAGCGGCACCGGGGAGCTGTTTTTT.